The rows below give T cell receptor beta chains drawn from one sample of a study of shared T cell receptors in the human thymus. TCRdb's copy holds only in-frame clones and misses some; the assay was immunoSEQ multiplex PCR. The sample yields under 850,000 clones, over 75% seen once. The data also belong to a second study, concerning human thymus T cells.

The material sequenced was thymocytes. These receptors originate from a boy under two years old with a congenital heart defect. Each CDR3 is given with its conserved first and last residue. Each record gives: J gene, D gene, clone size, V gene, CDR3 DNA, CDR3 protein. A D gene is named only where the DNA matches it firmly. The size field is filled for only some rows; it gives once, few, many or a size class.

J: TRBJ2-1
D: -
size: few
V: TRBV4-2
DNA: TGTGCCAGCAGCCAAAAAGACAGGAACTCCTACAATGAGCAGTTCTTC
CDR3: CASSQKDRNSYNEQFF

J: TRBJ1-1
D: -
size: -
V: TRBV5-1
DNA: TGCGCCAGCAGCTTGGAGGTACAGGGTAGAGACGGAACTGAAGCTTTCTTT
CDR3: CASSLEVQGRDGTEAFF

J: TRBJ1-1
D: TRBD1
size: -
V: TRBV5-8
DNA: TGTGCCAGCAGCCCACAGGGGGCGAAACTCCGGAGGTACACTGAAGCTTTCTTT
CDR3: CASSPQGAKLRRYTEAFF

J: TRBJ2-1
D: TRBD2
size: -
V: TRBV2
DNA: TGTGCCAGCGGAGGAAGCGGGAGGCCACTCTTCTTC
CDR3: CASGGSGRPLFF

J: TRBJ2-1
D: TRBD2
size: -
V: TRBV7-6
DNA: TGTGCCAGCAGCTTTGGTCTAGCGGGAGGGGGCTGCTATGAGCAGTTCTTC
CDR3: CASSFGLAGGGCYEQFF

J: TRBJ1-1
D: -
size: once
V: TRBV19
DNA: TGTGCCAGTAGTATCTCCCTGAACACTGAAGCTTTCTTT
CDR3: CASSISLNTEAFF

J: TRBJ2-7
D: -
size: -
V: TRBV5-1
DNA: TGCGCCAGCAGCTTGGCAGGACAATTCTACGAGCAGTACTTC
CDR3: CASSLAGQFYEQYF

J: TRBJ1-5
D: -
size: -
V: TRBV28
DNA: TGTGCCAGCAGTCAGGTGGGCAATCAGCCCCAGCATTTT
CDR3: CASSQVGNQPQHF

J: TRBJ2-7
D: TRBD2
size: -
V: TRBV4-1
DNA: TGCGCCAGCAGCCAAGGGGGGAGGGACTACGAGCAGTACTTC
CDR3: CASSQGGRDYEQYF

J: TRBJ2-5
D: TRBD2
size: -
V: TRBV5-4
DNA: TGTGCCAGCAGCCAGGGCGGGACTAGCGGGAGGGCCTTAGAGACCCAGTACTTC
CDR3: CASSQGGTSGRALETQYF

J: TRBJ1-5
D: -
size: -
V: TRBV7-8
DNA: TGTGCCAGCAGCTTTGGGAGTGTAGGCCTTAGCAATCAGCCCCAGCATTTT
CDR3: CASSFGSVGLSNQPQHF

J: TRBJ2-1
D: TRBD1
size: -
V: TRBV29-1
DNA: TGCAGCGTTGAAGGGACAGGGACCAATGAGCAGTTCTTC
CDR3: CSVEGTGTNEQFF

J: TRBJ2-7
D: TRBD1
size: -
V: TRBV15
DNA: TGTGCCACCAGCAGCCGGACAGGTCTATCCTACGAGCAGTACTTC
CDR3: CATSSRTGLSYEQYF

J: TRBJ1-4
D: -
size: -
V: TRBV5-4
DNA: TGTGCCAGCAGCTTGCCACAGGACGAAAAACTGTTTTTT
CDR3: CASSLPQDEKLFF

J: TRBJ2-1
D: -
size: -
V: TRBV29-1
DNA: TGCAGCGTTTGGGGAGCCCGCCTGAATGAGCAGTTCTTC
CDR3: CSVWGARLNEQFF

J: TRBJ1-1
D: -
size: once
V: TRBV5-1
DNA: TGCGCCAGCAGCTTGGGGGCGACCCGGAACACTGAAGCTTTCTTT
CDR3: CASSLGATRNTEAFF

J: TRBJ2-1
D: TRBD2
size: -
V: TRBV5-1
DNA: TGCGCCAGCAGGCTGTCTAGCGGGAGCGGCTATGAGCAGTTCTTC
CDR3: CASRLSSGSGYEQFF

J: TRBJ2-2
D: TRBD2
size: few
V: TRBV14
DNA: TGTGCCAGCAGCCAATCGTCTAGCGGGATTGCGAACACCGGGGAGCTGTTTTTT
CDR3: CASSQSSSGIANTGELFF

J: TRBJ2-7
D: -
size: -
V: TRBV19
DNA: TGTGCCAAGCCAGGGAAGGGCGAGCAGTACTTC
CDR3: CAKPGKGEQYF

J: TRBJ1-2
D: -
size: -
V: TRBV7-6
DNA: TGTGCCAGCAGCTCTCTTGACTATGGCTACACCTTC
CDR3: CASSSLDYGYTF

J: TRBJ1-4
D: TRBD1
size: -
V: TRBV5-6
DNA: TGTGCCAGCAGCTTGTCGAGGGACAGACTTCGGGCTACTAATGAAAAACTGTTTTTT
CDR3: CASSLSRDRLRATNEKLFF

J: TRBJ1-2
D: TRBD1
size: -
V: TRBV5-8
DNA: TGTGCCAGCAGTTCCGGACAGGAATGGTATGGCTACACCTTC
CDR3: CASSSGQEWYGYTF

J: TRBJ2-3
D: TRBD2
size: -
V: TRBV6-1
DNA: TGTGCCAGCAGCCGCGGACTAGAAAGGCCGGGTACGCAGTATTTT
CDR3: CASSRGLERPGTQYF

J: TRBJ2-7
D: -
size: -
V: TRBV27
DNA: TGTGCCAGCAGTTCCGGCGGATCCTACGAGCAGTACTTC
CDR3: CASSSGGSYEQYF

J: TRBJ2-7
D: -
size: -
V: TRBV18
DNA: TGTGCCAGCTCAGATCAGGACACGTACTACGAGCAGTACTTC
CDR3: CASSDQDTYYEQYF